This T cell receptor (beta chain) was captured in a study of monozygotic twins with inflammatory bowel disease. TCRdb re-called the 5' RACE reads; one entry per CDR3 protein, DNA not given. Recorded for this sample: under 350,000 distinct CDR3 sequences. Study results and limitations: Patients got different immunosuppressive treatments, which may have made their repertoires more variable. Whereas healthy co-twins had higher TCRbeta diversity (inverse Simpson), IBD patients had lower diversity. Clonotype overlap with others was lower in IBD patients than in healthy twins, a difference that was greatest with disease activity.

This CDR3 has 11 amino acids. As regards this clonotype: The antigen is not known.

V is TRBV12-3 or TRBV12-4 and J is TRBJ2-7; TCRdb gives TRBD2 as the D gene, but with no DNA this cannot be confirmed. This clonotype originated in a human donor with ulcerative colitis or Crohn's disease, or a healthy co-twin of an affected twin (not recorded which). Sequences were obtained from blood. The CDR3 spells CASRQLGGQYF.